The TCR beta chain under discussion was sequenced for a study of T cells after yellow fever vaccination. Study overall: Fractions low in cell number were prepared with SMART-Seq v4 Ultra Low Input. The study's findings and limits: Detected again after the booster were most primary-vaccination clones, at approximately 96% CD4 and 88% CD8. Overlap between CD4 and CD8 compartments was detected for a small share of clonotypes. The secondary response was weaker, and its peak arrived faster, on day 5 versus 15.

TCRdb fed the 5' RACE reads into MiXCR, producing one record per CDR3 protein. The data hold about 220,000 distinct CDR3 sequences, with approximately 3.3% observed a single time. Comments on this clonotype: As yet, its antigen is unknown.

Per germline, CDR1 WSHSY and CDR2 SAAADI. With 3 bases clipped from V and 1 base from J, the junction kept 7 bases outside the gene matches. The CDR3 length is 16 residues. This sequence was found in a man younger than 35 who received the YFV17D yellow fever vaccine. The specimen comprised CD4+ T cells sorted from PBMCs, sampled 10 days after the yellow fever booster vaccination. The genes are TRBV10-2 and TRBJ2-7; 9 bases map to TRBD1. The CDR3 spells CASSEGGTGSSYEQYF. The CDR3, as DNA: TGCGCCAGCAGTGAAGGCGGGACAGGGAGTTCCTACGAGCAGTACTTC.